The text below deals with one T cell receptor beta chain. The data are from a study of technical replicates of blood from several donors. Produced via immunoSEQ multiplex PCR; TCRdb's table is partial and in-frame only. The sample comprises about 17,000 clones, 82% of which are singletons, and around 10% rests with the top ten. The CDR3 covers 14 residues. With 5 bases removed from V and 4 bases from J, the gap between germline ends came to 12 bases. Germline V gene sequence: CDR1 SGHRS, CDR2 YFSETQ. The rearrangement joins TRBV5-1 to TRBJ1-4; D might be TRBD1 (5 bases). This clonotype originated in a human donor in good health. Some clones in this sample may be carry-over from other donors' samples. The specimen was PBMCs. The CDR3 DNA sequence: TGCGCCAGCAGACGAGAGGACATTAATGAAAAACTGTTTTTT. Its translation: CASRREDINEKLFF.